This T cell receptor beta chain was found in a study of CD8+CD57+ T cells in acquired aplastic anemia. The wider study: Sorting CD4+ and CD8+ cells gave DNA averaging approximately 3 ug.

With respect to this clonotype: No antigen is known for it.

CDR3 size: 14 residues. V shed 5 bases, J shed 4 bases, and the junction held 5 bases outside the gene matches. Germline values: CDR1 SEHNR, CDR2 FQNEAQ (reference sequence). Findings and limits, study-wide: Patients and controls turned out to have some 30 CD8+ CDR3 sequences in common.

Profiling that covered TCR beta VDJ and CDR3 relied on genomic DNA as its template. TCRdb re-analysed the reads in MiXCR, keeping a single row per CDR3 protein. The table shows about 48,000 distinct CDR3 sequences, with about 78% occurring only once. Sequencing input: sorted CD4+, CD8+, or CD8+CD57+ T cells (not recorded which) from PBMCs. V is TRBV7-9 and J is TRBJ2-5, with TRBD2 matching 9 bases. This receptor was taken from a human donor in good health, serving as a control. Written as DNA, the CDR3 is TGTGCCAGCAGCCGCGGGGGGGCGCTAGAGACCCAGTACTTC. Residues: CASSRGGALETQYF.